This T cell receptor (beta chain) was identified during a study of cytomegalovirus exposure and HLA in healthy donors. Findings and limits, study-wide: A later examination showed that TCR association rates differed by HLA locus, with DRB1 most and HLA-C fewest. Most TCR sequences were uncommon, yet certain public TCRs appeared in many donors.

Vbeta (60) and Jbeta (13) primers were used in the PCR. Clones were sequenced by immunoSEQ multiplex PCR, and TCRdb holds only the in-frame ones, with some missing. The profile covers 100,000 to 150,000 clones, with 65% to 85% appearing a single time and over 1% taken by the ten largest. On this clone: The antigen remains unidentified.

This CDR3 contains 14 residues. V was clipped by 2 bases and J by 1 base, with 8 bases between them. The germline V gene has CDR1 ENHRY and CDR2 SYGVKD. This clonotype was obtained from a boy younger than 18 in good health and CMV-seronegative. J is TRBJ1-1 and V is TRBV10-3, with a possible D match to TRBD1 (6 bases). Sequenced input: PBMCs. The CDR3 bases are TGTGCCATCAGTGAGAACAGGGAGAACACTGAAGCTTTCTTT. This encodes CAISENRENTEAFF.